This T cell receptor (beta chain) came from a study of blood T cells in healthy people across ages. Regarding the study as a whole: It was held that diversity estimates obtained from one million T cells represented underestimates. Researchers report that TCR beta diversity correlated strongly with naive T cell percentage. Researchers said unsorted PBMCs prevented a conclusive naive versus antigen-experienced comparison.

RNA extraction gave at least 5 micrograms of total RNA per sample. Only a few counts were recorded for this clonotype. Antigen: not known. Together with a sample-barcoded 5' primer, a J-beta primer mix was included in a second PCR lasting roughly 6 to 12 cycles. TCRdb re-called the 5' RACE reads with MiXCR, one entry per CDR3 protein. Seen here are under 1,000,000 distinct CDR3 sequences, around 50% observed once, and the top ten hold roughly 20%. The CDR3 spans 15 residues. With 2 bases removed from V and 13 bases from J, the gap between germline ends came to 18 bases. The sequencing sample was made of blood. The sequence derives from an older man in good health. This chain connects TRBV12-3 or TRBV12-4 to TRBJ2-6; D is possibly TRBD2 (6 bases). CDR3 sequence: CASSLRGGTLGVLTF. The CDR3 region has the DNA TGTGCCAGCAGTTTAAGAGGCGGGACGCTAGGGGTCCTGACTTTC.